These 31 T cell receptor beta chains were sequenced from one sample in a study of early T cells in non-severe SARS-CoV-2 infection. A single record per CDR3 protein comes from TCRdb applying MiXCR to the 5' RACE reads. The sample yields 90,000 to 130,000 distinct CDR3 sequences, about 12% seen once. The input for sequencing was whole blood, taken at baseline. These receptors all come from an adult who was a healthcare worker with PCR-confirmed SARS-CoV-2 infection or an uninfected control (not recorded which).

The V gene is TRBV7-8, the J gene TRBJ2-2; no clear D gene. Trimming pared 2 bases from V and 6 bases from J, leaving 19 bases between. The CDR3 totals 17 residues. Germline-derived CDR1 and CDR2 are SGHVS and FQNEAQ. This CDR3 reads CASSLKLTSRFPGELFF. The CDR3 DNA reads as TGTGCCAGCAGCTTAAAGTTGACGTCGAGATTCCCCGGGGAGCTGTTTTTT. The full variable domain, its missing parts supplied by reference TRBV7-8 and TRBJ2-2, is GAGVSQSPRYKVAKRGQDVALRCDPISGHVSLFWYQQALGQGPEFLTYFQNEAQLDKSGLPSDRFFAERPEGSVSTLKIQRTQQEDSAVYLCASSLKLTSRFPGELFFGEGSRLTVL.

On this clonotype: A read error may explain this, as a much larger clone is one base away. The rearrangement links TRBV20-1 to TRBJ1-6; the D is unclear. The V end lost 0 bases, the J end lost 7 bases, and 13 bases lay between the germline ends. The CDR3 contains 15 residues. Looked up from germline, CDR1 is DFQATT and CDR2 is SNEGSKA (reference sequence). For the CDR3, the DNA is TGCAGTGCTAGAGATTCCGAGGCGATGAATTCACCCCTCCACTTT. This gives the protein CSARDSEAMNSPLHF.

This chain links TRBV20-1 with TRBJ2-1; TRBD1 matches 9 bases. CDR3 size: 13 residues. Trimming at V came to 5 bases and at J to 5 bases, leaving 4 bases not matched to a gene. The V gene's germline CDR1 is DFQATT and CDR2 SNEGSKA (reference sequence). CDR3 residues: CSAYRGLNNEQFF. The CDR3 nucleotides read TGCAGTGCTTACAGGGGGCTGAACAATGAGCAGTTCTTC.

This clonotype was counted between two and nine times. The rearrangement uses TRBV20-1 and TRBJ2-7; D gene ambiguous. Trimming shortened V by 0 bases and J by 3 bases, and 12 bases separated the two germline ends. CDR1 and CDR2 from the germline V gene are DFQATT and SNEGSKA (reference sequence). The CDR3 loop spans 14 amino acids. This chain's CDR3 is CSARDSAVLYEQYF. CDR3 in DNA: TGCAGTGCTAGAGATTCGGCAGTACTCTACGAGCAGTACTTC.

This clonotype was counted at least ten times. This chain uses TRBV9 with TRBJ2-6; TRBD1 agrees at 8 bases. CDR1 and CDR2 from the germline V gene are SGDLS and YYNGEE. With 0 bases clipped from V and 2 bases from J, the junction kept 4 bases outside the gene matches. This CDR3 comprises 17 residues. CDR3 protein: CASSVAQQGAGANVLTF. Here the CDR3 DNA reads TGTGCCAGCAGCGTAGCCCAACAGGGGGCTGGGGCCAACGTCCTGACTTTC.

The chain uses TRBV20-1 and TRBJ1-1; no firm D call. The length of the CDR3 is 13 residues. The V gene lost 4 bases and the J gene lost 1 base, with 10 bases spanning the gap. Germline CDR1 DFQATT, CDR2 SNEGSKA (reference sequence). The CDR3 DNA follows: TGCAGTGCTAATGTACAATCGAACACTGAAGCTTTCTTT. It specifies CSANVQSNTEAFF.

In its sample, this clonotype was seen a few times. The chain joins TRBV11-3 to TRBJ2-1; D is perhaps TRBD2 (7 bases). This CDR3 comprises 15 residues. The germline V gene encodes CDR1 SGHNT and CDR2 YENEEA. Trimming removed 5 bases at V and 9 bases at J, with 20 bases between. The CDR3, as DNA: TGTGCCAGCAGCCCAGCGGGGACACTGGCAGGTGAGCAGTTCTTC. Translated, it gives CASSPAGTLAGEQFF.

The chain recombines TRBV5-6 with TRBJ1-1, with D tentatively TRBD1 (5 bases). V lost 3 bases and J lost 4, with 10 bases in between. Germline CDR1 and CDR2: SGHDT and YYEEEE. This CDR3 is built from 13 residues. The CDR3 sequence: CASSSGTLTEAFF. CDR3 bases: TGTGCCAGCAGCTCCGGGACCCTCACTGAAGCTTTCTTT. Based on the CDR3 plus reference TRBV5-6 and TRBJ1-1, the full variable domain is DAGVTQSPTHLIKTRGQQVTLRCSPKSGHDTVSWYQQALGQGPQFIFQYYEEEERQRGNFPDRFSGHQFPNYSSELNVNALLLGDSALYLCASSSGTLTEAFFGQGTRLTVV.

This clonotype came up a few times. The rearrangement joins TRBV12-3 or TRBV12-4 to TRBJ1-5; no clear D gene. V gave up 0 bases and J gave up 6 bases, with 12 bases separating them. This CDR3 comprises 15 residues. CDR3 in amino acids: CASSLAAGGGQPQHF. The CDR3 DNA sequence: TGTGCCAGCAGTTTAGCGGCGGGCGGAGGTCAGCCCCAGCATTTT.

The V call is TRBV5-1, the J call TRBJ2-5; TRBD1 agrees at 7 bases. Germline V lookup: CDR1 SGHRS, CDR2 YFSETQ. CDR3 length equals 13 residues. The V gene end was trimmed by 6 bases and the J gene end by 1 base; junction bases not matched to a gene: 3. The CDR3 region is CASKGTAQETQYF. CDR3 in DNA: TGCGCCAGCAAAGGGACAGCCCAAGAGACCCAGTACTTC.

The V call is TRBV6-2 or TRBV6-3, the J call TRBJ2-3, with D unresolved. This CDR3 comprises 13 residues. Germline V gene data show CDR1 as MNHEY and CDR2 as SVGEGT. The germline V and J ends were trimmed by 0 bases and 0 bases, with 1 base remaining between them. The CDR3 bases are TGTGCCAGCAGTTACTCGAGCACAGATACGCAGTATTTT. It codes for CASSYSSTDTQYF.

There are many counts of this clonotype. The rearrangement uses TRBV6-6 and TRBJ1-1; 7 bases fit TRBD1. The CDR3 is 16 residues long. Trimming cost V 2 bases and J 0 bases; bases outside gene matches: 6. Germline V lookup: CDR1 MNHNY, CDR2 SVGAGI (reference sequence). The CDR3 is CASSYPSGQLNTEAFF. As DNA, the CDR3 is TGTGCCAGCAGTTACCCGTCGGGACAGCTGAACACTGAAGCTTTCTTT.

The sample holds many counts of this clonotype. CDR3 DNA sequence: TGTGCCATCAGTGAGTCGACGGCAACCTACGAGCAGTACTTC. Its translation is CAISESTATYEQYF. V gene TRBV10-3 combines with J gene TRBJ2-7; the D is unclear. The germline gives CDR1 ENHRY, CDR2 SYGVKD. This CDR3 is 14 amino acids long. V lost 0 bases, J lost 2 bases, and 8 bases lay in between.

The chain carries TRBV3-1 and TRBJ1-5, with 7 bases identical to TRBD1. Germline CDR1 is LGHDT and CDR2 is YNNKEL (reference sequence). The CDR3 length is 16 residues. V dropped 3 bases and J dropped 4; count of bases not matched to a gene: 9. CDR3 amino acids: CASSQYQGGKNQPQHF. The CDR3 DNA follows: TGTGCCAGCAGCCAGTATCAGGGGGGCAAGAATCAGCCCCAGCATTTT.

This clonotype was recorded a few times. The chain couples TRBV9 to TRBJ2-7, with a possible D match to TRBD1 (5 bases). Germline assignment: CDR1 SGDLS and CDR2 YYNGEE. With 3 bases removed from V and 6 bases from J, the gap between germline ends came to 13 bases. The CDR3 loop spans 13 amino acids. The CDR3 nucleotides are TGTGCCAGCAGCGGGAGCAGGGAAAGCGAGCAGTACTTC. It yields the protein CASSGSRESEQYF.

The chain combines TRBV28 with TRBJ2-7; D not certain. Trimming took 7 bases from V and 3 from J, leaving 16 bases between them. From germline, CDR1 is MDHEN and CDR2 SYDVKM. The CDR3 extends over 14 amino acids. Here the CDR3 DNA reads TGTGCCAGCACCCCGATCGGGCTTGGCTACGAGCAGTACTTC. Translated, it gives CASTPIGLGYEQYF. Variable domain in full (rest from reference TRBV28 and TRBJ2-7): DVKVTQSSRYLVKRTGEKVFLECVQDMDHENMFWYRQDPGLGLRLIYFSYDVKMKEKGDIPEGYSVSREKKERFSLILESASTNQTSMYLCASTPIGLGYEQYFGPGTRLTVT.

This chain links TRBV12-3 or TRBV12-4 with TRBJ2-3; possibly TRBD1 or TRBD2 for D (5 bases each). Trimming left V 5 bases short and J 5 bases short, with 23 bases between. This CDR3 contains 17 residues. CDR3: CASSPRPSRRGEDTQYF. The DNA of the CDR3 is TGTGCCAGCAGTCCACGACCGTCTAGAAGAGGGGAAGATACGCAGTATTTT.

The rearrangement links TRBV6-2 or TRBV6-3 to TRBJ1-1, with D perhaps TRBD1 (6 bases). The germline V gene has CDR1 MNHEY and CDR2 SVGEGT. Trimming shortened V by 2 bases and J by 5 bases, and 18 bases separated the two germline ends. CDR3 length equals 16 residues. DNA of the CDR3: TGTGCCAGCAGTTACGGTATTGGGGGCAGGAGGACTGAAGCTTTCTTT. Translating it yields CASSYGIGGRRTEAFF.

This sequence joins TRBV27 and TRBJ2-1; possibly TRBD1 or TRBD2 for D (5 bases each). CDR3 length equals 14 residues. The germline V and J ends were trimmed by 3 bases and 2 bases, with 8 bases remaining between them. CDR1 and CDR2 from the germline V gene are MNHEY and SMNVEV (reference sequence). This CDR3 is CASSFEGTYNEQFF. As DNA, the CDR3 is TGTGCCAGCAGTTTTGAGGGGACCTACAATGAGCAGTTCTTC.

This clonotype appeared once. CDR3 nucleotides: TGTGCCAGCAGTTTAGGGGCTGAAGCTTTCTTT. It encodes CASSLGAEAFF. The rearrangement uses TRBV25-1 and TRBJ1-1; weak D call: TRBD1 (5 bases). Germline values: CDR1 MGHDK, CDR2 SYGVNS. The CDR3 length is 11 residues. V lost 5 bases and J lost 6, with 7 bases in between.

The J gene is TRBJ2-1, the V gene TRBV27; D is perhaps TRBD1 or TRBD2 (6 bases each). CDR1 is MNHEY and CDR2 is SMNVEV in the germline V gene (reference sequence). The V end lost 6 bases, the J end lost 3 bases, and 12 bases lay between the germline ends. CDR3 length equals 14 residues. The CDR3 protein is CASRRGQDYNEQFF. The CDR3 DNA follows: TGTGCCAGCAGACGGGGGCAGGACTACAATGAGCAGTTCTTC.

The V gene is TRBV7-7, the J gene TRBJ2-3; 9 bases are a match to TRBD1. The V gene's germline CDR1 is SSHAT and CDR2 FNYEAQ (reference sequence). This CDR3 has 15 residues. With V trimmed by 4 bases and J by 0 bases, 2 bases remained unmatched. The CDR3 loop is CASSWGTGSTDTQYF. The CDR3 coding sequence is TGTGCCAGCAGCTGGGGGACAGGGAGCACAGATACGCAGTATTTT. Full variable domain (rest looked up from reference TRBV7-7 and TRBJ2-3): GAGVSQSPRYKVTKRGQDVTLRCDPISSHATLYWYQQALGQGPEFLTYFNYEAQPDKSGLPSDRFSAERPEGSISTLTIQRTEQRDSAMYRCASSWGTGSTDTQYFGPGTRLTVL.

The chain is built from TRBV3-1 and TRBJ2-3, with a possible D match to TRBD2 (5 bases). The CDR3 length is 15 residues. Trimming left V 1 base short and J 2 bases short, with 10 bases between. Germline CDR1 is LGHDT and CDR2 is YNNKEL (reference sequence). The CDR3 region is CASSQVGEITDTQYF. CDR3 DNA sequence: TGTGCCAGCAGCCAAGTCGGGGAGATCACAGATACGCAGTATTTT.

The rearrangement links TRBV3-1 to TRBJ1-6; no reliable D call. The length of the CDR3 is 14 residues. Per the germline V gene, CDR1 is LGHDT and CDR2 is YNNKEL (reference sequence). Between the trimmed V and J ends, which lost 8 bases and 7 bases, there was a span of 15 bases. Here the CDR3 reads CASRWRVGNSPLHF. In nucleotides, the CDR3 is TGTGCCAGCCGCTGGAGGGTTGGCAATTCACCCCTCCACTTT.

This clonotype was picked up a small number of times. The chain combines TRBV18 with TRBJ1-5, with D uncertain. Trimming shortened V by 6 bases and J by 0 bases, and 24 bases separated the two germline ends. CDR3 size: 19 residues. Germline values: CDR1 KGHSH, CDR2 LQKENI. CDR3: CASSQRRRRQLNSNQPQHF. The CDR3 DNA sequence: TGTGCCAGCTCCCAACGGCGACGAAGGCAGTTAAATAGCAATCAGCCCCAGCATTTT.

Of note for this clonotype: The junction and the germline gene differ at one end; a read error may be behind it. The genes are TRBV25-1 and TRBJ1-2; 10 nucleotides agree with TRBD1. The CDR3 extends over 15 amino acids. CDR1 and CDR2 (germline): MGHDK, SYGVNS. CDR3 loop: CASSDPGQGFYGHTF. The CDR3 DNA is TGTGCCAGCAGTGATCCGGGACAGGGGTTCTATGGCCACACCTTC.

This clonotype was seen ten or more times. The chain combines TRBV28 with TRBJ2-3; 8 bases line up with TRBD1. The J segment lost 2 bases and the V segment lost 10 bases, leaving 5 bases of the junction unmatched. Germline V CDR1 and CDR2: MDHEN, SYDVKM. This CDR3 comprises 13 residues. CDR3 loop: CATRTGHTDTQYF. The CDR3 nucleotides read TGTGCCACCCGGACAGGGCACACAGATACGCAGTATTTT.

The J gene is TRBJ1-4, the V gene TRBV28; 12 positions agree with TRBD1. CDR1 MDHEN and CDR2 SYDVKM come from the germline V gene. With 5 bases clipped from V and 7 bases from J, the junction kept 5 bases outside the gene matches. This CDR3 has 15 amino acids. CDR3 in amino acids: CASSPPGQGAEKLFF. The CDR3 region has the DNA TGTGCCAGCAGTCCGCCGGGACAGGGGGCTGAAAAACTGTTTTTT.

The V and J genes are TRBV6-2 or TRBV6-3 and TRBJ2-7; D is unresolved. The V gene's germline CDR1 is MNHEY and CDR2 SVGEGT. This CDR3 is built from 13 residues. Trimming pared 11 bases from V and 3 bases from J, leaving 17 bases between. The CDR3 loop reads CAGRTPGRYEQYF. CDR3 sequence (DNA): TGTGCCGGAAGGACCCCCGGACGCTACGAGCAGTACTTC.

The chain carries TRBV12-2 and TRBJ1-6. TRBV12-2 is a documented pseudogene. The CDR3 totals 15 residues. The CDR3 here is CASRLDQRIDSPLHF. The CDR3 coding sequence is TGTGCAAGTCGCTTAGATCAGAGGATTGATTCACCCCTCCACTTT.

V is TRBV12-3 or TRBV12-4 and J is TRBJ1-1; tentative D call: TRBD1 (5 bases). The CDR3 totals 15 residues. Trimming took 2 bases from V and 1 from J, leaving 11 bases between them. The DNA for the CDR3 is TGTGCCAGCAGTTTATTTGGGGGTACGAACACTGAAGCTTTCTTT. This sequence encodes CASSLFGGTNTEAFF.